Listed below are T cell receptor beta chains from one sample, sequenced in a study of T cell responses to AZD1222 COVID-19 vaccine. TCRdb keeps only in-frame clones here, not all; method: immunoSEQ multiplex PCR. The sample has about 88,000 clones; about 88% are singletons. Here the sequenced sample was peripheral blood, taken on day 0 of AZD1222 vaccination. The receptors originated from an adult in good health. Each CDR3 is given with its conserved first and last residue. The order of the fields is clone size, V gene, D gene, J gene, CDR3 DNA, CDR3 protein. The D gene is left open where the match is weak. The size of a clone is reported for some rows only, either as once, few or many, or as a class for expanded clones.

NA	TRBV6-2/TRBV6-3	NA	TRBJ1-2	TGTGCCAGCAGTTACTTACAGACATTCGATGGCTACACCTTC	CASSYLQTFDGYTF
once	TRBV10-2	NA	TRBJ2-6	TGCGCCAGCACCAATAGGACAGTAAGCTCTGGGGCCAACGTCCTGACTTTC	CASTNRTVSSGANVLTF
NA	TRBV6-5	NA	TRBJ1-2	TGTGCCAGCAGCCGCCTGGGGGAACGGGGCTACACCTTC	CASSRLGERGYTF
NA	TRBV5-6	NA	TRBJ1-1	TGTGCCAGCAGCTTGGATCCCCGGGACACCCATTTATCGTGGACTGAAGCTTTCTTT	CASSLDPRDTHLSWTEAFF
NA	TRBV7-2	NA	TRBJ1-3	TGTGCCAGCAGCTTACTTAACTCGGGCTCTGGAAACACCATATATTTT	CASSLLNSGSGNTIYF
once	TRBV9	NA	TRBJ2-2	TGTGCCAGCAGCGTAATAGGGAACACCGGGGAGCTGTTTTTT	CASSVIGNTGELFF
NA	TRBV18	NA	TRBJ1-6	TGTGCCAGCTCACCAGAGGATTCACCCCTCCACTTT	CASSPEDSPLHF
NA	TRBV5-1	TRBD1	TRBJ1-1	TGCGCCAGCAGTTTACTCGGGACAGGGGTTGAAGCTTTCTTT	CASSLLGTGVEAFF
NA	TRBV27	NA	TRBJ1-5	TGTGCCAGCAGTCCTTACCCCGGGAGCAATCAGCCCCAGCATTTT	CASSPYPGSNQPQHF
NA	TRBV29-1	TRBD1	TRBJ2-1	TGCAGCGTAGCCCCGGGACAGACCTACAATGAGCAGTTCTTC	CSVAPGQTYNEQFF
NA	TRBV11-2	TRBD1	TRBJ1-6	TGTGCCAGCAGCTTACAGGGACAGTTGAATTCACCCCTCCACTTT	CASSLQGQLNSPLHF
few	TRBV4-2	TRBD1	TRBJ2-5	TGTGCCAGCAGCCTCTCCAGGGGGTCCCAAGAGACCCAGTACTTC	CASSLSRGSQETQYF
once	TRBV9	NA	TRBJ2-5	TGTGCCAGCAGCGTAGGAGTGCAAGAGACCCAGTACTTC	CASSVGVQETQYF
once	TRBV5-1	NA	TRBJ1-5	TGCGCCAGCAGCTTGTTAGGGCTGGATCAGCCCCAGCATTTT	CASSLLGLDQPQHF
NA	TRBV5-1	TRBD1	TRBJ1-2	TGCGCCAGCAGCCCGGACAGGGCTGATGACTATGGCTACACCTTC	CASSPDRADDYGYTF
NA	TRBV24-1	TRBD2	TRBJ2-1	TGTGCCACCAGTGATCCTCGGGAGGGCGCCTACAATGAGCAGTTCTTC	CATSDPREGAYNEQFF
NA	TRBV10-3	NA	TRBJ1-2	TGTGCCATCAGTGGGAGGGAAGTAGAGGACTATGGCTACACCTTC	CAISGREVEDYGYTF
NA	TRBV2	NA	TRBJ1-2	TGTGCCAGCAGCCAGCGGCTCTATGGCTACACCTTC	CASSQRLYGYTF
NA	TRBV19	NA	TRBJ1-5	TGTGCCAGTAGTATAACAGACAATCAGCCCCAGCATTTT	CASSITDNQPQHF
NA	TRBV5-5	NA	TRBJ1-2	TGTGCCACTCAGAATGTTGTGAACTATGGCTACACCTTC	CATQNVVNYGYTF
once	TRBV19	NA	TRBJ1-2	TGTGCCAGTAGTATCGGGAACGGGTACGATGGCTACACCTTC	CASSIGNGYDGYTF
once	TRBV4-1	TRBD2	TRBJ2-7	TGCGCCAGCAGCCTCGTACGGGGGACTAGCGGCTACGAGCAGTACTTC	CASSLVRGTSGYEQYF
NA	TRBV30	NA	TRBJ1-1	TGTGCCTGGAGTGTACTCACAGACGGGAACACTGAAGCTTTCTTT	CAWSVLTDGNTEAFF
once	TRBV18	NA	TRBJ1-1	TGTGCCAGCTCACAGGCCAGGGATGAAGCTTTCTTT	CASSQARDEAFF
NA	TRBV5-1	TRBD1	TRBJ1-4	TGCGCCAGCAGCCCGGGACAGGGCGATGAAAAACTGTTTTTT	CASSPGQGDEKLFF
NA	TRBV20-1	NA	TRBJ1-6	TGCAGTGCCAGTGCCCCCCGAGGGTTAAATTCACCCCTCCACTTT	CSASAPRGLNSPLHF
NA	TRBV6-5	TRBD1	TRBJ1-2	TGTGCCAGCAGGTCACAGGGGGCCGCTGTGCGGGGCTACACCTTC	CASRSQGAAVRGYTF
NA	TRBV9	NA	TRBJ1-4	TGTGCCAGCAGCGAGGGGTCCCATGAAAAACTGTTTTTT	CASSEGSHEKLFF
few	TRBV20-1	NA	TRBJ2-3	TGCAGTGCTCCGGCCTCCTATACGCAGTATTTT	CSAPASYTQYF
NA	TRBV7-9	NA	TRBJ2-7	TGTGCCAGCAGCCCTCCAGGCTTCTACGAGCAGTACTTC	CASSPPGFYEQYF
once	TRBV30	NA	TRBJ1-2	TGTGCCTGGAGTCGGACGGGCAACTATGGCTACACCTTC	CAWSRTGNYGYTF
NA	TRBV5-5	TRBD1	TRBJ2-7	TGTGCCAGCAGCATCGGACAGGGGACCTACGAGCAGTACTTC	CASSIGQGTYEQYF
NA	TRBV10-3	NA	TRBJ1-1	TGTGCCATCAGTGAGATGGGAGCGAACACTGAAGCTTTCTTT	CAISEMGANTEAFF
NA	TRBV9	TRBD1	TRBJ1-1	TGTGCCAGCAGCGCCGGACAGGGGGCGCGCACTGAAGCTTTCTTT	CASSAGQGARTEAFF
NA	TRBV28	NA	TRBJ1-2	TGTGCCAGCAGTTTTAGCGGAGCTTTGGTCTATGGCTACACCTTC	CASSFSGALVYGYTF
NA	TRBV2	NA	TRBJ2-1	TGTGCCAGCAGTGACTTTACGAATGAGCAGTTCTTC	CASSDFTNEQFF